The rows below give T cell receptor beta chains drawn from one sample of a study of regulatory T cells in long-lasting Graves disease. TCRdb re-analysed the multiplex PCR reads in MiXCR, keeping a single row per CDR3 protein. The sample has approximately 350,000 distinct CDR3 sequences, roughly 25% seen once. Specimen: peripheral blood mononuclear cells (PBMCs), collected when the disease was refractory, from a patient treated with antithyroid drugs. These receptors came from a woman in her thirties or forties with Graves disease. CDR3s include the opening cysteine and the closing phenylalanine or tryptophan. The D gene is left open where the match is weak. Some rows mark clone size as missing; the rest say once, few, many or name a class of expanded clone.

d_gene	j_gene	v_gene	abundance	CDR3nt	CDR3aa
TRBD1	TRBJ1-1	TRBV28	.	TGTGCCAGCAGTTCCCCACAGGGGGTTGACACTGAAGCTTTCTTT	CASSSPQGVDTEAFF
TRBD1	TRBJ1-5	TRBV6-2/TRBV6-3	many	TGTGCCAGCAGCTTCGAAGAAGGGGGCATTCAGCCCCAGCATTTT	CASSFEEGGIQPQHF
.	TRBJ2-2	TRBV7-2	few	TGTGCCAGCAGCTTAGACCGGGCCAGCACCGGGGAGCTGTTTTTT	CASSLDRASTGELFF
.	TRBJ2-5	TRBV28	few	TGTGCCAGCGGATTACGCCAAGAGACCCAGTACTTC	CASGLRQETQYF
.	TRBJ1-3	TRBV19	.	TGTGCCAGTAGTATAGACCGGACAGCTGGAAACACCATATATTTT	CASSIDRTAGNTIYF
TRBD1	TRBJ2-5	TRBV28	many	TGTGCCAGCAGTCCCTATACAGGGGCAAGGGAGACCCAGTACTTC	CASSPYTGARETQYF
TRBD2	TRBJ2-7	TRBV7-9	many	TGTGCCAGCAGCTTACGGGGGGAATACGAGCAGTACTTC	CASSLRGEYEQYF
.	TRBJ2-7	TRBV29-1	many	TGCAGCGTTGAAGACGCGGCAGGTAGACCCTACGAGCAGTACTTC	CSVEDAAGRPYEQYF
.	TRBJ1-4	TRBV18	few	TGTGCCAGCTCACCGTCCGCAACTAATGAAAAACTGTTTTTT	CASSPSATNEKLFF
TRBD1	TRBJ2-2	TRBV9	few	TGTGCCAGCAGCCGGTCTGGAGAAGGGGGCAACACCGGGGAGCTGTTTTTT	CASSRSGEGGNTGELFF
TRBD1	TRBJ1-2	TRBV2	.	TGTGCCAGCAGAGCAGGGGGCGGCTATGGCTACACCTTC	CASRAGGGYGYTF
.	TRBJ2-5	TRBV5-5	few	TGTGCCAGCAGCTTCAACTTCCAAGAGACCCAGTACTTC	CASSFNFQETQYF
TRBD1	TRBJ2-1	TRBV11-2	.	TGTGCCAGCAGCTTAGGTGTGTTGGGGACAGTGGGCAATGAGCAGTTCTTC	CASSLGVLGTVGNEQFF
TRBD1	TRBJ1-3	TRBV6-2/TRBV6-3	.	TGTGCCAGCAGTGAAGGAATTGCGACAGGGGCAAACACCATATATTTT	CASSEGIATGANTIYF
.	TRBJ2-2	TRBV19	many	TGTGCCAGTAATAAGGGCCCCGGGGAGCTGTTTTTT	CASNKGPGELFF
TRBD1	TRBJ2-2	TRBV11-2	many	TGTGCCAGCAACCCAACCCAGGGGGACGCCGGGGAGCTGTTTTTT	CASNPTQGDAGELFF
.	TRBJ2-7	TRBV5-1	.	TGCGCCAGCAGCTGGGCTTGGGGTAACTACGAGCAGTACTTC	CASSWAWGNYEQYF
.	TRBJ1-1	TRBV27	.	TGTGCCAGCAGTTTAACGTCGGACGGACTGAACACTGAAGCTTTCTTT	CASSLTSDGLNTEAFF